This T cell receptor beta chain was sequenced for a study of blood T cells in healthy people across ages. General study results and limits: In these data, TCR beta diversity tracked strongly with naive T cell percentage.

A second PCR, run for roughly 7 to 12 cycles, used a sample-barcoded 5' primer plus a J-beta primer mix. Template switching added a 12-random-nucleotide identifier to every cDNA molecule. No fewer than 3 million CDR3-containing paired-end reads came from each sample. Via MiXCR, TCRdb re-called the 5' RACE reads, giving one row per CDR3 protein. The table shows 600,000 or so distinct CDR3 sequences, with about 30% occurring only once. For this clonotype: Antigen specificity is unknown.

Peripheral blood was drawn, around 9.3 milliliters per donor. In germline, CDR1 is LGHDT, CDR2 YNNKEL (reference sequence). Trimming stripped 1 base from V and 9 bases from J, with 16 bases between. CDR3 length: 15 residues. Specimen: blood. The gene calls are TRBV3-1 and TRBJ2-1; D remains ambiguous. This TCR derives from an elderly woman in good health. This CDR3 is CASSQVDETPSEQFF. Here the CDR3 DNA reads TGTGCCAGCAGCCAAGTCGATGAGACTCCTAGTGAGCAGTTCTTC.